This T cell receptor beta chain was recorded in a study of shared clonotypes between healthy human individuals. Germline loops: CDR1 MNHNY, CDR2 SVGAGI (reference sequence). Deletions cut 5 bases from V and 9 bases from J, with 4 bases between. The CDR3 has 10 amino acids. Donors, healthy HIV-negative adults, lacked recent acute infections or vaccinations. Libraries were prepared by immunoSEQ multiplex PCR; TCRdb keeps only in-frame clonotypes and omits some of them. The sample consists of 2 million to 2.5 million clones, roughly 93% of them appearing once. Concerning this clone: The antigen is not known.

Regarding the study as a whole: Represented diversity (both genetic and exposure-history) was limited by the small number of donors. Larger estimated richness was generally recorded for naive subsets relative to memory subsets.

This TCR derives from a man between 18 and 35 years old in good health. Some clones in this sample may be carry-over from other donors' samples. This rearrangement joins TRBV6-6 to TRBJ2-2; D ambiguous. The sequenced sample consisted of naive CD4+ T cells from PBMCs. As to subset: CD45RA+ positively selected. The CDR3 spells CASSAWELFF. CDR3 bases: TGTGCCAGCAGTGCTTGGGAGCTGTTTTTT.